This paragraph reports one T cell receptor beta chain. Its specificity is not known. This PCR relied on a set of 60 Vbeta primers and 13 Jbeta primers. TCRdb keeps only in-frame clones here, not all; method: immunoSEQ multiplex PCR. This repertoire shows 130,000 or so clones, 66% found once; its top ten account for more than 1.5%. CDR3 size: 12 residues. The germline V and J ends were trimmed by 4 bases and 11 bases, with 13 bases remaining between them. Germline V gene data show CDR1 as MNHNS and CDR2 as SASEGT. The data were obtained in a study of cytomegalovirus exposure and HLA in healthy donors. Study results and limitations: The classifier reportedly diagnosed cytomegalovirus status with high specificity and sensitivity. Analyses of presence/absence relied on an assumption of roughly uniform sequencing depth across donors.

At the time of sampling, donors were nominally healthy, though unrecorded immune exposures were likely. The V and J genes are TRBV6-1 and TRBJ2-3, with a tentative D call TRBD1 (5 bases). Sequencing was carried out using PBMCs. The clonotype originates from a man aged 18 to 30 in good health and CMV-seronegative. This CDR3 reads CASSGIQALQYF. The DNA for the CDR3 is TGTGCCAGCAGTGGTATACAGGCATTGCAGTATTTT.